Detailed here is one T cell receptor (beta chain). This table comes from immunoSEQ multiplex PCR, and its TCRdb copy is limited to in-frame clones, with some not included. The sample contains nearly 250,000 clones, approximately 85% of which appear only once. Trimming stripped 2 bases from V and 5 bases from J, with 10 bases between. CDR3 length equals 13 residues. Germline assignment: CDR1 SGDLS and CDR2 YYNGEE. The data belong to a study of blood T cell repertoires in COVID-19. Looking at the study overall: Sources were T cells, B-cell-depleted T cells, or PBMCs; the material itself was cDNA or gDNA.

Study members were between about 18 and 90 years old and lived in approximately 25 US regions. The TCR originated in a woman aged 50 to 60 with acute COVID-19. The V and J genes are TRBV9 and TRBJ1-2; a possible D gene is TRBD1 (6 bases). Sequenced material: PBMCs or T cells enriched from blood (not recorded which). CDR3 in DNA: TGTGCCAGCAGCGTGGGGGCCCTTTATGGCTACACCTTC. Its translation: CASSVGALYGYTF.